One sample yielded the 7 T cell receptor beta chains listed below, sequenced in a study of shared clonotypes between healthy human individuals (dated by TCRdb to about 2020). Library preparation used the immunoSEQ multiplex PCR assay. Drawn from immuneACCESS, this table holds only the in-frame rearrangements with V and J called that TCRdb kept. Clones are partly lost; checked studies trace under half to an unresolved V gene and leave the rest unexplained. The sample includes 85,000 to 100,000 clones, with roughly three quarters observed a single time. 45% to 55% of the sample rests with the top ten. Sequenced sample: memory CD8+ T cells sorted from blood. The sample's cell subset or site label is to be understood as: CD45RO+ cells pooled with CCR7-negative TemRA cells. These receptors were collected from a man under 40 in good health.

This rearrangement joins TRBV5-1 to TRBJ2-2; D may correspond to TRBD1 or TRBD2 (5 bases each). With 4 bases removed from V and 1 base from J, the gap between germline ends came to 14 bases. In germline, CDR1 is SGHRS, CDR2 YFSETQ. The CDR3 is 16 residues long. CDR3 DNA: TGCGCCAGCAGCCCCAGGGTCGCGGGGAACACCGGGGAGCTGTTTTTT. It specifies CASSPRVAGNTGELFF.

CDR3 bases: TGTGCCAGCAGTTCGACAGCGTCTAACTATGGCTACACCTTC. It codes for CASSSTASNYGYTF. This chain connects TRBV11-1 to TRBJ1-2; TRBD1 is a possible D gene (5 bases). The CDR3 has 14 amino acids. The V gene lost 6 bases and the J gene lost 0 bases, with 11 bases spanning the gap. Germline CDR1 and CDR2: SGHAT and FQDESV (reference sequence). Together with reference TRBV11-1 and TRBJ1-2, the CDR3 gives the full variable domain: EAEVAQSPRYKITEKSQAVAFWCDPISGHATLYWYRQILGQGPELLVQFQDESVVDDSQLPKDRFSAERLKGVDSTLKIQPAELGDSAMYLCASSSTASNYGYTFGSGTRLTVV.

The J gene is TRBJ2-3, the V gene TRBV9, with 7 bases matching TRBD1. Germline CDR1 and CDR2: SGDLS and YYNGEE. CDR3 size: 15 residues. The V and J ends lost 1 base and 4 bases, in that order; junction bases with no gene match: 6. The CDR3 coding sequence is TGTGCCAGCAGCGTAATTCCTGGACAGGCAGATACGCAGTATTTT. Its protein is CASSVIPGQADTQYF.

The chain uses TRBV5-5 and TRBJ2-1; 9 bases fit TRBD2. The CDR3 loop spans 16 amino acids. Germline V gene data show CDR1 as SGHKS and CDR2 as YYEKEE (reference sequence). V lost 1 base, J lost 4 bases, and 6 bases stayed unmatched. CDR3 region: CASSLFLAGSYNEQFF. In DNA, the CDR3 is TGTGCCAGCAGCTTGTTCCTAGCGGGGAGTTACAATGAGCAGTTCTTC. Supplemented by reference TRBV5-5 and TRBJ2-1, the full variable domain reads DAGVTQSPTHLIKTRGQQVTLRCSPISGHKSVSWYQQVLGQGPQFIFQYYEKEERGRGNFPDRFSARQFPNYSSELNVNALLLGDSALYLCASSLFLAGSYNEQFFGPGTRLTVL.

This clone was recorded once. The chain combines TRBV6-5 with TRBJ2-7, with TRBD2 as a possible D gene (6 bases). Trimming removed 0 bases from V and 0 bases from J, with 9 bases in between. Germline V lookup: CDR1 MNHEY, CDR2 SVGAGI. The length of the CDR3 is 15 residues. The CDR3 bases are TGTGCCAGCAGTTACTCCGACGGGAGCTCCTACGAGCAGTACTTC. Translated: CASSYSDGSSYEQYF.

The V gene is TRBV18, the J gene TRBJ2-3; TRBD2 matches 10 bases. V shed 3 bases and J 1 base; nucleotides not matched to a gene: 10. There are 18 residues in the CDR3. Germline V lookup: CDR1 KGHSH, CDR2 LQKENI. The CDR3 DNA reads TGTGCCAGCTCACCGGTCCCTAGCGGGAGTTTGGGCACAGATACGCAGTATTTT. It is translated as CASSPVPSGSLGTDTQYF.

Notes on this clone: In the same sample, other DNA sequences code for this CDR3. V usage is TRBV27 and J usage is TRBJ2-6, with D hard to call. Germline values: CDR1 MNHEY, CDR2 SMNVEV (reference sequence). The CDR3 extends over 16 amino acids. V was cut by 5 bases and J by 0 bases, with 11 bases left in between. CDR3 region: CASSPPSSSGANVLTF. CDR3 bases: TGTGCCAGCAGTCCACCGTCAAGCTCTGGGGCCAACGTCCTGACTTTC.